This passage covers 25 T cell receptor beta chains from one sample sequenced in a study of T cell changes during pregnancy in multiple sclerosis. The data were produced by immunoSEQ multiplex PCR, yet TCRdb's version contains in-frame clones alone and is incomplete. The repertoire consists of about 46,000 clones, with around 92% occurring once and the leading ten covering about 8.1%. The sample was CD8+ T cells from peripheral blood mononuclear cells, taken after pregnancy. These receptor sequences come from a female donor with multiple sclerosis, enrolled in a pregnancy study.

This rearrangement joins TRBV27 to TRBJ2-7; the D is unclear. The CDR3 loop spans 12 amino acids. The germline V gene encodes CDR1 MNHEY and CDR2 SMNVEV (reference sequence). Trimming shortened V by 4 bases and J by 2 bases, and 6 bases separated the two germline ends. The CDR3 DNA reads TGTGCCAGCAGTTCCTCTCCCTACGAGCAGTACTTC. It translates to CASSSSPYEQYF.

This clone was observed a handful of times. The chain is built from TRBV2 and TRBJ1-3; D gene unclear. This CDR3 is 16 amino acids long. V lost 7 bases and J 0 bases, leaving 16 bases between the germline ends. Per the germline V gene, CDR1 is SNHLY and CDR2 is FYNNEI. In DNA form, the CDR3 reads TGTGCCAGCATCAGTCACCAGGTCCTCTCTGGAAACACCATATATTTT. Translation gives CASISHQVLSGNTIYF.

The J gene is TRBJ2-7, the V gene TRBV11-2; TRBD2 matches 8 bases. The CDR3 has 14 amino acids. The V segment lost 2 bases and the J segment 4 bases; nucleotides outside the gene matches: 4. Germline lookup yields CDR1 SGHAT and CDR2 FQNNGV. CDR3 sequence reads: CASSLSGRSYEQYF. In DNA form, the CDR3 reads TGTGCCAGCAGCTTAAGCGGGAGATCGTACGAGCAGTACTTC.

This chain connects TRBV11-2 to TRBJ2-1; D is undetermined. The V gene lost 0 bases and the J gene lost 4 bases, with 13 bases spanning the gap. The CDR3 loop spans 16 amino acids. Per the germline V gene, CDR1 is SGHAT and CDR2 is FQNNGV. CDR3 region: CASSLDMGFGYNEQFF. CDR3 in DNA: TGTGCCAGCAGCTTAGATATGGGCTTTGGGTACAATGAGCAGTTCTTC.

The chain employs TRBV30 and TRBJ2-7; D is possibly TRBD1 (5 bases). CDR1 GTSNPN and CDR2 SVGIG come from the germline V gene (reference sequence). This CDR3 has 12 residues. V shed 8 bases and J shed 2 bases, with 13 bases lying between them. The CDR3 protein is CAAGREAYEQYF. The DNA for the CDR3 is TGTGCCGCCGGCAGGGAAGCCTACGAGCAGTACTTC.

The genes are TRBV7-8 and TRBJ2-7; D perhaps matches TRBD2 (5 bases). V was cut by 3 bases and J by 7 bases, with 16 bases left in between. This CDR3 has 14 residues. Germline V gene sequence: CDR1 SGHVS, CDR2 FQNEAQ. The CDR3 protein is CASSFWGTGEEQYF. CDR3 in DNA: TGTGCCAGCAGCTTTTGGGGAACCGGGGAGGAGCAGTACTTC. Looking up the rest from reference TRBV7-8 and TRBJ2-7 gives the full variable domain: GAGVSQSPRYKVAKRGQDVALRCDPISGHVSLFWYQQALGQGPEFLTYFQNEAQLDKSGLPSDRFFAERPEGSVSTLKIQRTQQEDSAVYLCASSFWGTGEEQYFGPGTRLTVT.

The chain has TRBV6-1 and TRBJ2-3; TRBD1 aligns across 12 bases. The CDR3 loop spans 15 amino acids. The V gene end was trimmed by 5 bases and the J gene end by 6 bases; junction bases not matched to a gene: 6. Germline V gene lookup returns CDR1 MNHNS and CDR2 SASEGT. The CDR3 is CASSSGQGAVDTQYF. The CDR3 DNA reads TGTGCCAGCAGTTCGGGACAGGGGGCTGTGGATACGCAGTATTTT.

This clone was seen more than once but under ten times. The V gene is TRBV27, the J gene TRBJ1-1, with a tentative D call TRBD1 (6 bases). Trimming left V 5 bases short and J 1 base short, with 14 bases between. Germline V gene sequence: CDR1 MNHEY, CDR2 SMNVEV (reference sequence). The CDR3 length is 15 residues. The CDR3 DNA is TGTGCCAGCAGTAAGACAGGTTCGAAGAACACTGAAGCTTTCTTT. Its translation: CASSKTGSKNTEAFF.

The V gene is TRBV5-6, the J gene TRBJ2-7; D might be TRBD2 (6 bases). V was cut by 4 bases and J by 2 bases, with 13 bases left in between. CDR1 and CDR2 from the germline V gene are SGHDT and YYEEEE. This CDR3 contains 14 residues. The CDR3 nucleotides are TGTGCCAGCAGCCCGGGACTTGGACCCTACGAGCAGTACTTC. Protein product: CASSPGLGPYEQYF. Filled out from reference TRBV5-6 and TRBJ2-7, the complete variable domain reads DAGVTQSPTHLIKTRGQQVTLRCSPKSGHDTVSWYQQALGQGPQFIFQYYEEEERQRGNFPDRFSGHQFPNYSSELNVNALLLGDSALYLCASSPGLGPYEQYFGPGTRLTVT.

V and J are TRBV19 and TRBJ2-1, with D uncertain. Trimming cost V 5 bases and J 4 bases, with 3 bases left between them. Looked up from germline, CDR1 is LNHDA and CDR2 is SQIVND (reference sequence). The CDR3 is 11 amino acids. This chain's CDR3 is CASSQYNEQFF. The CDR3 DNA reads as TGTGCCAGTAGTCAGTACAATGAGCAGTTCTTC.

Of note for this clone: This CDR3 is also generated by other DNA sequences in the sample. The chain employs TRBV29-1 and TRBJ2-7, with 13 nucleotides matching TRBD2. Germline V gene sequence: CDR1 SQVTM, CDR2 ANQGSEA. CDR3 length: 16 amino acids. Trimming at V came to 1 base and at J to 4 bases, leaving 7 bases not matched to a gene. DNA of the CDR3: TGCAGCGTTGAAGGGGCCGGGACTAGCGGGGATTACGAGCAGTACTTC. This encodes CSVEGAGTSGDYEQYF.

This clone occurred once. The chain employs TRBV19 and TRBJ2-7; D gene uncertain. There are 13 residues in the CDR3. Trimming left V 5 bases short and J 0 bases short, with 8 bases between. CDR1 is LNHDA and CDR2 is SQIVND in the germline V gene (reference sequence). Here the CDR3 reads CASSAADSYEQYF. The CDR3 DNA is TGTGCCAGTAGTGCGGCCGACTCCTACGAGCAGTACTTC.

This CDR3 is CSVWGLIGDEQFF. Written as DNA, the CDR3 is TGCAGCGTTTGGGGACTCATAGGGGATGAGCAGTTCTTC. The rearrangement uses TRBV29-1 and TRBJ2-1; a possible D gene is TRBD2 (6 bases). The V and J ends lost 5 bases and 8 bases respectively, with 16 bases between them. CDR1 is SQVTM, CDR2 ANQGSEA, per germline. This CDR3 contains 13 residues.

V is TRBV2 and J is TRBJ1-5; D is ambiguous. CDR3 size: 14 residues. V was clipped by 1 base and J by 1 base, with 5 bases between them. Germline loops: CDR1 SNHLY, CDR2 FYNNEI. CDR3 in amino acids: CASSEGQSNQPQHF. The CDR3 region has the DNA TGTGCCAGCAGTGAAGGTCAGAGCAATCAGCCCCAGCATTTT.

J is TRBJ2-1 and V is TRBV9; 7 nucleotides match TRBD2. In germline, CDR1 is SGDLS, CDR2 YYNGEE. The J segment lost 8 bases and the V segment lost 0 bases, leaving 2 bases of the junction unmatched. The CDR3 consists of 13 residues. This chain's CDR3 is CASSVGLADEQFF. The CDR3 nucleotides are TGTGCCAGCAGCGTAGGACTAGCCGATGAGCAGTTCTTC. The full variable domain, completed using reference TRBV9 and TRBJ2-1, is DSGVTQTPKHLITATGQRVTLRCSPRSGDLSVYWYQQSLDQGLQFLIQYYNGEERAKGNILERFSAQQFPDLHSELNLSSLELGDSALYFCASSVGLADEQFFGPGTRLTVL.

CDR3 protein: CASHRSEGWSYEQYF. CDR3 sequence (DNA): TGTGCCAGCCATCGATCGGAGGGGTGGTCCTACGAGCAGTACTTC. V and J are TRBV2 and TRBJ2-7, with D possibly being TRBD2 (6 bases). The CDR3 consists of 15 residues. Germline CDR1 reads SNHLY; CDR2 reads FYNNEI. Between the trimmed V and J ends, which lost 8 bases and 1 base, there was a span of 18 bases.

V and J are TRBV14 and TRBJ2-5; 14 bases agree with TRBD2. The junction had 8 bases not matched to a gene; V was cut back by 4 bases and J by 4 bases. Germline loops: CDR1 SGHDN, CDR2 FVKESK. There are 17 residues in the CDR3. CDR3: CASSPGLAGESRETQYF. CDR3 nucleotides: TGTGCCAGCAGCCCGGGACTAGCGGGAGAGTCTCGAGAGACCCAGTACTTC.

The chain carries TRBV10-3 and TRBJ2-3; D is undetermined. V was pared by 5 bases and J by 6 bases, with 15 bases between. This CDR3 spans 14 amino acids. The germline gives CDR1 ENHRY, CDR2 SYGVKD. The CDR3 DNA reads as TGTGCCATCAGTAGACTCACAACTCAGGATACGCAGTATTTT. Translated, it gives CAISRLTTQDTQYF.

The chain carries TRBV19 and TRBJ1-2; 9 bases agree with TRBD1. With V trimmed by 3 bases and J by 6 bases, 11 bases remained unmatched. This CDR3 contains 16 residues. Germline V gene lookup returns CDR1 LNHDA and CDR2 SQIVND (reference sequence). CDR3: CASSIRPYRDRDGYTF. CDR3 bases: TGTGCCAGTAGTATTCGGCCGTACCGGGACAGGGATGGCTACACCTTC.

The chain combines TRBV4-3 with TRBJ1-1; 7 bases align to TRBD1. CDR1 is LGHNA and CDR2 is YSLEER in the germline V gene. V shed 0 bases and J 4 bases; nucleotides not matched to a gene: 2. The CDR3 has 14 amino acids. This chain's CDR3 is CASSQEQGSTEAFF. DNA of the CDR3: TGCGCCAGCAGCCAAGAACAGGGGAGCACTGAAGCTTTCTTT.

This chain uses TRBV11-1 with TRBJ1-3, with D possibly being TRBD1 (6 bases). V dropped 5 bases and J dropped 3 bases, with 14 bases sitting between them. The CDR3 is 15 amino acids. Germline V CDR1 and CDR2: SGHAT, FQDESV (reference sequence). CDR3 sequence: CASSESGGLGNTIYF. CDR3 coding DNA: TGTGCCAGCAGCGAGAGCGGGGGGCTTGGAAACACCATATATTTT.

V is TRBV5-1 and J is TRBJ2-4, with TRBD1 matching over 8 bases. The V segment lost 5 bases and the J segment 6 bases; nucleotides outside the gene matches: 10. The CDR3 is 15 residues long. Per the germline V gene, CDR1 is SGHRS and CDR2 is YFSETQ. CDR3 amino acids: CASSLQGAIGNIQYF. The CDR3 coding sequence is TGCGCCAGCAGTTTGCAGGGGGCTATCGGAAACATTCAGTACTTC. Filled out from reference TRBV5-1 and TRBJ2-4, the complete variable domain reads KAGVTQTPRYLIKTRGQQVTLSCSPISGHRSVSWYQQTPGQGLQFLFEYFSETQRNKGNFPGRFSGRQFSNSRSEMNVSTLELGDSALYLCASSLQGAIGNIQYFGAGTRLSVL.

Concerning this clone itself: Other DNA sequences within the sample encode an identical CDR3. This chain links TRBV7-9 with TRBJ2-2; the match to TRBD2 covers 10 bases. The CDR3 is made up of 16 amino acids. V gave up 5 bases and J gave up 1 base; unmatched junction bases: 4. Germline CDR1 is SEHNR and CDR2 is FQNEAQ (reference sequence). The CDR3 DNA reads TGTGCCAGCAGCCTCGTAGCGGGGGGGAACACCGGGGAGCTGTTTTTT. Its protein product is CASSLVAGGNTGELFF.

The J gene is TRBJ2-1, the V gene TRBV2, with no clear D. This CDR3 comprises 13 residues. Germline-derived CDR1 and CDR2 are SNHLY and FYNNEI. Trimming removed 3 bases at V and 8 bases at J, with 11 bases between. The CDR3 DNA reads as TGTGCCAGCAGTGAGCCTAATGAGGATGAGCAGTTCTTC. The encoded protein is CASSEPNEDEQFF.

The chain carries TRBV5-6 and TRBJ1-1; D not resolved. Germline CDR1 SGHDT, CDR2 YYEEEE. The CDR3 has 15 amino acids. With 1 base removed from V and 3 bases from J, the gap between germline ends came to 13 bases. CDR3 bases: TGTGCCAGCAGCTTGTTCCTAGGTAGTTACACTGAAGCTTTCTTT. Its translation: CASSLFLGSYTEAFF.